A single sample gave rise to the 12 T cell receptor beta chains below, sequenced in a study of T cells in Graves' hyperthyroidism and ophthalmopathy. TCR beta CDR3 regions were amplified from RNA. First-round RT-PCR targeting the TCR CDR3 was performed with the HTBI primer set. One entry per CDR3 protein, called by TCRdb with MiXCR from the multiplex PCR reads. The repertoire holds hundreds of thousands of distinct CDR3 sequences, with just over 45% as singletons. Sequencing input: peripheral blood or thyroid tissue (not recorded which). These receptors came from a woman under 30 with Graves' hyperthyroidism.

There are many counts of this clonotype. V is TRBV15 and J is TRBJ2-3; D ambiguous. Germline CDR1 and CDR2: LNHNV and YYDKDF (reference sequence). This CDR3 is built from 14 residues. Trimming left V 3 bases short and J 2 bases short, with 9 bases between. This CDR3 is CATSSIDSTDTQYF. CDR3 nucleotide sequence: TGTGCCACCAGCAGTATCGACTCCACAGATACGCAGTATTTT.

The chain employs TRBV27 and TRBJ1-2; D call uncertain. V shed 6 bases and J shed 4 bases, with 9 bases lying between them. This CDR3 spans 12 amino acids. Germline V lookup: CDR1 MNHEY, CDR2 SMNVEV (reference sequence). The CDR3 here is CASREGSYGYTF. The DNA for the CDR3 is TGTGCCAGCAGGGAGGGTTCCTATGGCTACACCTTC.

This chain joins TRBV7-9 and TRBJ2-7, with TRBD2 matching 13 bases. Looked up from germline, CDR1 is SEHNR and CDR2 is FQNEAQ (reference sequence). Trimming took 5 bases from V and 3 from J; bases not matched to a gene: 7. The CDR3 length is 16 residues. CDR3 in DNA: TGTGCCAGCAGCCATCGAAGGACTAGCGGGAGCTACGAGCAGTACTTC. Translating gives CASSHRRTSGSYEQYF.

Only a few counts were recorded for this clonotype. V and J are TRBV20-1 and TRBJ1-5; no reliable D call. In germline, CDR1 is DFQATT, CDR2 SNEGSKA (reference sequence). With 6 bases removed from V and 6 bases from J, the gap between germline ends came to 18 bases. This CDR3 contains 14 residues. CDR3 amino acids: CSAARPLEAQPQHF. CDR3 in DNA: TGCAGTGCCGCCCGGCCCTTGGAGGCTCAGCCCCAGCATTTT.

This chain links TRBV19 with TRBJ1-2; D unresolved. Germline lookup yields CDR1 LNHDA and CDR2 SQIVND (reference sequence). The CDR3 has 15 residues. Trimming shortened V by 5 bases and J by 6 bases, and 19 bases separated the two germline ends. CDR3 loop: CASSLRTQLTHGYTF. CDR3 nucleotide sequence: TGTGCCAGTAGTCTCCGCACCCAGCTTACGCATGGCTACACCTTC. Variable domain in full (rest from reference TRBV19 and TRBJ1-2): DGGITQSPKYLFRKEGQNVTLSCEQNLNHDAMYWYRQDPGQGLRLIYYSQIVNDFQKGDIAEGYSVSREKKESFPLTVTSAQKNPTAFYLCASSLRTQLTHGYTFGSGTRLTVV.

The chain recombines TRBV10-3 with TRBJ2-7; perhaps D is TRBD1 or TRBD2 (5 bases each). The germline V gene has CDR1 ENHRY and CDR2 SYGVKD. Trimming shortened V by 8 bases and J by 1 base, and 9 bases separated the two germline ends. The CDR3 runs 12 residues. CDR3 sequence: CAIGTDSYEQYF. The CDR3 region has the DNA TGTGCCATCGGGACCGATTCCTACGAGCAGTACTTC.

At least ten counts were recorded for this clonotype. V gene TRBV9 combines with J gene TRBJ1-5, with a possible D match to TRBD1 (6 bases). The germline V gene encodes CDR1 SGDLS and CDR2 YYNGEE. V dropped 0 bases and J dropped 4 bases, with 8 bases sitting between them. This CDR3 contains 14 residues. The CDR3 spells CASSVGRGNQPQHF. In DNA, the CDR3 is TGTGCCAGCAGCGTAGGGAGGGGGAATCAGCCCCAGCATTTT.

The V gene is TRBV6-6, the J gene TRBJ1-3; unclear D gene. The CDR3 extends over 15 amino acids. V lost 0 bases and J 0 bases, leaving 6 bases between the germline ends. Germline V lookup: CDR1 MNHNY, CDR2 SVGAGI (reference sequence). The CDR3: CASSYSSASGNTIYF. The CDR3 DNA sequence: TGTGCCAGCAGTTACTCGTCGGCCTCTGGAAACACCATATATTTT.

The J gene is TRBJ1-6, the V gene TRBV10-3; 7 bases match TRBD1. Germline V lookup: CDR1 ENHRY, CDR2 SYGVKD. The trim removed 2 bases at V and 9 bases at J, leaving 7 bases unmatched. The CDR3 spans 15 residues. The CDR3 is CAISEDARGASPLHF. DNA for the CDR3: TGTGCCATCAGTGAGGATGCCAGGGGGGCTTCACCCCTCCACTTT.

This sequence joins TRBV20-1 and TRBJ2-5; TRBD1 matches 9 bases. The junction had 9 bases not matched to a gene; V was cut back by 4 bases and J by 3 bases. CDR3 length: 15 amino acids. Per the germline V gene, CDR1 is DFQATT and CDR2 is SNEGSKA (reference sequence). As DNA, the CDR3 is TGCAGTGCTAATAACCGGGACAGGGAAGAAGAGACCCAGTACTTC. This codes for CSANNRDREEETQYF.

This chain uses TRBV7-2 with TRBJ2-5; no definite D call. Germline V gives CDR1 SGHTA, CDR2 FQGNSA. V was trimmed by 4 bases and J by 2 bases, leaving 11 bases between them. The CDR3 contains 14 residues. CDR3 DNA: TGTGCCAGCAGCTACCGAGTCTTGCAAGAGACCCAGTACTTC. It translates to CASSYRVLQETQYF.

The rearrangement links TRBV2 to TRBJ1-5; the D gene is possibly TRBD1 (6 bases). Looked up from germline, CDR1 is SNHLY and CDR2 is FYNNEI. The V end lost 4 bases, the J end lost 5 bases, and 12 bases lay between the germline ends. This CDR3 contains 14 residues. This chain's CDR3 is CASSGRPGDQPQHF. CDR3 coding DNA: TGTGCCAGCAGTGGACGCCCAGGGGATCAGCCCCAGCATTTT.